Below are 2 T cell receptor beta chains sequenced from a single sample in a study of blood T cell repertoires in COVID-19. The assay was immunoSEQ multiplex PCR, and TCRdb's table has in-frame clones only and misses some. The data show around 190,000 clones, 80% to 90% seen once. Sequenced material: peripheral blood. The receptor source for this set is a woman aged 40 to 55 with COVID-19, enrolled during active disease.

Only one count was recorded for this clone. This rearrangement joins TRBV27 to TRBJ1-2; D not certain. Germline CDR1 MNHEY, CDR2 SMNVEV (reference sequence). Trimming pared 6 bases from V and 5 bases from J, leaving 13 bases between. This CDR3 contains 13 residues. This CDR3 is CASRGGESYGYTF. CDR3 in DNA: TGTGCCAGCAGGGGAGGAGAGTCTTATGGCTACACCTTC.

The chain's CDR3 is CASSLVGRDRVVNQPQHF. The DNA for the CDR3 is TGTGCCAGCAGCTTAGTTGGCCGGGACAGGGTCGTAAATCAGCCCCAGCATTTT. V usage is TRBV7-8 and J usage is TRBJ1-5; 9 bases fit TRBD1. J lost 4 bases, V lost 1 base, and 11 bases had no gene match. CDR3 length equals 18 residues. From germline, CDR1 is SGHVS and CDR2 FQNEAQ.